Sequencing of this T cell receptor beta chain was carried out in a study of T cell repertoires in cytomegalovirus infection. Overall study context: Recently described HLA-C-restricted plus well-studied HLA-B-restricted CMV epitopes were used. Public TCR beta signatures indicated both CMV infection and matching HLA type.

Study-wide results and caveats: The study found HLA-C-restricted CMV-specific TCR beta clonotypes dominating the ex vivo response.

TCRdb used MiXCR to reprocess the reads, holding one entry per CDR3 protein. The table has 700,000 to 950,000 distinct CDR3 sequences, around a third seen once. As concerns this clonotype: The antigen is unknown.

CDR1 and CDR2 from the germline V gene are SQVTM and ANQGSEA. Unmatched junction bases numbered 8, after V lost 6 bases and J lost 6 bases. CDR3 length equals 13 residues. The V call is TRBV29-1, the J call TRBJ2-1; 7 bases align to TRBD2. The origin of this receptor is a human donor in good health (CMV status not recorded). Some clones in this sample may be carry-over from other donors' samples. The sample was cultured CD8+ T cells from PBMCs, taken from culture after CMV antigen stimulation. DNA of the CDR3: TGCAGCGTGGCCGGGACTACTTCCAATGAGCAGTTCTTC. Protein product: CSVAGTTSNEQFF.